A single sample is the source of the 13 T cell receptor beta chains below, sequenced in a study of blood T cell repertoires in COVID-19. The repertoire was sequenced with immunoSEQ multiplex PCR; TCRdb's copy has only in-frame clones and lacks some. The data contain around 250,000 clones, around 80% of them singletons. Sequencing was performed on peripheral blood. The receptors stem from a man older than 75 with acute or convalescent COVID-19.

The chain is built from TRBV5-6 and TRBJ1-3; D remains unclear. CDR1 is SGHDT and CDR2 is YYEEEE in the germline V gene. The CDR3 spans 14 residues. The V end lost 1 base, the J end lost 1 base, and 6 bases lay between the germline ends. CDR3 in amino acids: CASSLRDSGNTIYF. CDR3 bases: TGTGCCAGCAGCTTGCGGGATTCTGGAAACACCATATATTTT.

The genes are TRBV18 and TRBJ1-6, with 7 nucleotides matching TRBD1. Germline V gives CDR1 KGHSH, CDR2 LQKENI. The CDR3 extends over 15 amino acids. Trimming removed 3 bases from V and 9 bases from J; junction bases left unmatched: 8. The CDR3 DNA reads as TGTGCCAGCTCACCCCGGGACAGTGAAAGTTCACCCCTCCACTTT. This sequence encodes CASSPRDSESSPLHF.

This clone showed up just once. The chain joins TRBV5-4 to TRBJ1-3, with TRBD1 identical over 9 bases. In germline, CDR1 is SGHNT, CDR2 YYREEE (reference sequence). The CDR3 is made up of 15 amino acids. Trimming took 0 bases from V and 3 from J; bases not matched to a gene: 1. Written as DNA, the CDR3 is TGTGCCAGCAGCTTGGGGGACAGGGTTGGAAACACCATATATTTT. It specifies CASSLGDRVGNTIYF.

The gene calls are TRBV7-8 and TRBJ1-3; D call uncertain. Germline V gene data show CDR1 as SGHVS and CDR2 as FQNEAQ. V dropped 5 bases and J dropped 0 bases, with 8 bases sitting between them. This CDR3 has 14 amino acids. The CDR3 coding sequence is TGTGCCAGCAGCCCCAGTTTCTCTGGAAACACCATATATTTT. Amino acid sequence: CASSPSFSGNTIYF.

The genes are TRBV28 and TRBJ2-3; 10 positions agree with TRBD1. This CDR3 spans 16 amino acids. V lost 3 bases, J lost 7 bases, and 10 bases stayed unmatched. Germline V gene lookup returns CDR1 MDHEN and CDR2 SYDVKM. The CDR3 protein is CASSLGGTGDTNTQYF. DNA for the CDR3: TGTGCCAGCAGTTTGGGCGGGACAGGGGATACGAATACGCAGTATTTT.

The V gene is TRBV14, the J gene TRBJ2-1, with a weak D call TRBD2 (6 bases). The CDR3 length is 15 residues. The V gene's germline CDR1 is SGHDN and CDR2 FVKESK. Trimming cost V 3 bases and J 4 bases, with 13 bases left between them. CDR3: CASSHLGGSYNEQFF. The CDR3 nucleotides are TGTGCCAGCAGCCACCTGGGGGGTAGTTACAATGAGCAGTTCTTC. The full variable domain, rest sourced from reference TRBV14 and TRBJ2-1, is EAGVTQFPSHSVIEKGQTVTLRCDPISGHDNLYWYRRVMGKEIKFLLHFVKESKQDESGMPNNRFLAERTGGTYSTLKVQPAELEDSGVYFCASSHLGGSYNEQFFGPGTRLTVL.

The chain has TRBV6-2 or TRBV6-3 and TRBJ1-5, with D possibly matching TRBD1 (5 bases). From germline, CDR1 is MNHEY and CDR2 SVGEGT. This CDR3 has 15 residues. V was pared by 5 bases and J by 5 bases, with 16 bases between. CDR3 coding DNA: TGTGCCAGCAGTCCGCAGGGCCAGGCCGATCAGCCCCAGCATTTT. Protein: CASSPQGQADQPQHF.

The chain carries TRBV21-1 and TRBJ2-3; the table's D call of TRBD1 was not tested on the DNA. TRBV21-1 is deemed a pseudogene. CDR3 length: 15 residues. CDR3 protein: CASTNKQGGTDTQYF. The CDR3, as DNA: TGTGCCAGCACCAATAAACAGGGTGGCACAGATACGCAGTATTTT.

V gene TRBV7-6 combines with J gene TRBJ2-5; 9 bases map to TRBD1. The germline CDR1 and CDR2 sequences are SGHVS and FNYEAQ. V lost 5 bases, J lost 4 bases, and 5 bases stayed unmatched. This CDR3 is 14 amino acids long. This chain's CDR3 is CASSQQGQGETQYF. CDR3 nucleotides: TGTGCCAGCAGCCAACAGGGACAGGGAGAGACCCAGTACTTC.

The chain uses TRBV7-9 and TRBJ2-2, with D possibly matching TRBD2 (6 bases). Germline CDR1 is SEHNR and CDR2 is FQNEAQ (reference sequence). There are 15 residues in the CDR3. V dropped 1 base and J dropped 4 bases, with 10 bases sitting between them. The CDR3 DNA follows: TGTGCCAGCAGCTTAGACGGAGGGAGCACCGGGGAGCTGTTTTTT. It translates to CASSLDGGSTGELFF.

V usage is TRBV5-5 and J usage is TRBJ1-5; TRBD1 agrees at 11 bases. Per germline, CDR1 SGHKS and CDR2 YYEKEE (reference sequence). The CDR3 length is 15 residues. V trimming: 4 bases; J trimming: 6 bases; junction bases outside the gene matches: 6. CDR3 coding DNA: TGTGCCAGCAGCCCACGGGACAGGGGGGCTCAGCCCCAGCATTTT. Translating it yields CASSPRDRGAQPQHF.

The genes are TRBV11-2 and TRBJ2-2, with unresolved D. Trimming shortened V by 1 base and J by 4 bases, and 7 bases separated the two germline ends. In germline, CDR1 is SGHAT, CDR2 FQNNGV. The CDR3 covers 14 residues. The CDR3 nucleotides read TGTGCCAGCAGCTTAGGGGCAGTCACCGGGGAGCTGTTTTTT. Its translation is CASSLGAVTGELFF.

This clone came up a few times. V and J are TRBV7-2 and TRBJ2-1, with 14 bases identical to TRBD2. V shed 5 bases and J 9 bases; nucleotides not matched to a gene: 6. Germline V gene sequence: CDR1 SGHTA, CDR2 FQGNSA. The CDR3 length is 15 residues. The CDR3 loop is CASSPPGLAGVEQFF. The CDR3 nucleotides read TGTGCCAGCAGCCCCCCGGGACTAGCGGGAGTTGAGCAGTTCTTC. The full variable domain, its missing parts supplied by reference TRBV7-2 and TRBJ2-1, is GAGVSQSPSNKVTEKGKDVELRCDPISGHTALYWYRQSLGQGLEFLIYFQGNSAPDKSGLPSDRFSAERTGGSVSTLTIQRTQQEDSAVYLCASSPPGLAGVEQFFGPGTRLTVL.